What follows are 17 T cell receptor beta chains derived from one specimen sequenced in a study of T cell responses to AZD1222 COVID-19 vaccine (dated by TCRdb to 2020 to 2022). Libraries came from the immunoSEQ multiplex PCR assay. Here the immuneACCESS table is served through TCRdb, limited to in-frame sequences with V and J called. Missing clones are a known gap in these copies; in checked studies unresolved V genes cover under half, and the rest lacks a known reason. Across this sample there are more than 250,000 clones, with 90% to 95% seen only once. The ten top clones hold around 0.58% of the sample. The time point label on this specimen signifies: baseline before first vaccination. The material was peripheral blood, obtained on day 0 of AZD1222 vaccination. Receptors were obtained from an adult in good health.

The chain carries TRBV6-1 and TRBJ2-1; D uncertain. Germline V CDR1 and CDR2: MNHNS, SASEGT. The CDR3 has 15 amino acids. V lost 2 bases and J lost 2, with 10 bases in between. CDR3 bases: TGTGCCAGCAGTGAATCGGTGGGAACCTACAATGAGCAGTTCTTC. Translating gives CASSESVGTYNEQFF.

The CDR3 DNA reads TGTGCCAGCAGCTCGCACGACGGACGGCGGGATGAGCAGTTCTTC. Its protein is CASSSHDGRRDEQFF. The chain carries TRBV7-8 and TRBJ2-1, with D tentatively TRBD2 (5 bases). The CDR3 has 15 amino acids. Trimming removed 4 bases from V and 8 bases from J, with 18 bases in between. In germline, CDR1 is SGHVS, CDR2 FQNEAQ.

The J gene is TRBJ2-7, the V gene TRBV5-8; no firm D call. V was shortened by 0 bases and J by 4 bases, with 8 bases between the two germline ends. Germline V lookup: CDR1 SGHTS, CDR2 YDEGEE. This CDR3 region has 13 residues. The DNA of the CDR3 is TGTGCCAGCAGCTTGGGGCCAGCGTACGAGCAGTACTTC. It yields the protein CASSLGPAYEQYF.

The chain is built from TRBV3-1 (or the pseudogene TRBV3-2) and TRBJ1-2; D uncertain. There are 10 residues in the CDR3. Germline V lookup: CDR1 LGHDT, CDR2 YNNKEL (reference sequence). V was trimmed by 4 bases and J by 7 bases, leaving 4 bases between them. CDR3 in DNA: TGTGCCAGCAGCCTCCTTGGCTACACCTTC. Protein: CASSLLGYTF.

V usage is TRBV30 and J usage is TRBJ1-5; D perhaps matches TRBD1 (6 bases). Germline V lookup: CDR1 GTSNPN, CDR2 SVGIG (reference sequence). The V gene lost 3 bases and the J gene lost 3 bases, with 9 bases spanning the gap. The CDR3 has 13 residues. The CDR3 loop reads CAWSRDTNQPQHF. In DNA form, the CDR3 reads TGTGCCTGGAGCCGGGACACCAATCAGCCCCAGCATTTT.

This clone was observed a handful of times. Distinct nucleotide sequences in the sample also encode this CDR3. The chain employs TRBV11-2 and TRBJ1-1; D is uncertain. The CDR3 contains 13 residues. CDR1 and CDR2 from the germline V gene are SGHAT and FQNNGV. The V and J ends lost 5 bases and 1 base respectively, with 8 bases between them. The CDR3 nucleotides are TGTGCCAGCAGCCTGTACAGGAACACTGAAGCTTTCTTT. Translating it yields CASSLYRNTEAFF.

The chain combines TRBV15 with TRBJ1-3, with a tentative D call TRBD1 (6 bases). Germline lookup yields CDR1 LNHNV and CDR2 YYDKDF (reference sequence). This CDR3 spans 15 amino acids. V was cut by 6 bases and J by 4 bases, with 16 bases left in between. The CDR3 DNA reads TGTGCCACCAGTCCCCCGGGGGGGCAAGGAAACACCATATATTTT. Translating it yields CATSPPGGQGNTIYF.

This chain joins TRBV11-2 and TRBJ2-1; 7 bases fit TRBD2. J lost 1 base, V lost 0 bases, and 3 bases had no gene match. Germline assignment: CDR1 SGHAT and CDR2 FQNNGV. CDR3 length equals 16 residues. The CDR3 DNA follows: TGTGCCAGCAGCTTAGAGTGGGGAGGGTCCTACAATGAGCAGTTCTTC. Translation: CASSLEWGGSYNEQFF.

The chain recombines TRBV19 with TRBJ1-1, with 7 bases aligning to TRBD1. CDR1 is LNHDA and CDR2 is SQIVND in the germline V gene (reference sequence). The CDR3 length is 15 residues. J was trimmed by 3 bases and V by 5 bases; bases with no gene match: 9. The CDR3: CASSLRPTGYTEAFF. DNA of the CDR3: TGTGCCAGTAGTCTCCGTCCGACAGGGTACACTGAAGCTTTCTTT. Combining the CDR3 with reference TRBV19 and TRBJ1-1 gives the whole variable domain DGGITQSPKYLFRKEGQNVTLSCEQNLNHDAMYWYRQDPGQGLRLIYYSQIVNDFQKGDIAEGYSVSREKKESFPLTVTSAQKNPTAFYLCASSLRPTGYTEAFFGQGTRLTVV.

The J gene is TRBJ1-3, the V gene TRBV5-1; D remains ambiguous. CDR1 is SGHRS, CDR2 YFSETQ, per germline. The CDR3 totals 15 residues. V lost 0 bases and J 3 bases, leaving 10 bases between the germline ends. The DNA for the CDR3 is TGCGCCAGCAGCTTGGAGGGCCCGGGTGGAAACACCATATATTTT. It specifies CASSLEGPGGNTIYF.

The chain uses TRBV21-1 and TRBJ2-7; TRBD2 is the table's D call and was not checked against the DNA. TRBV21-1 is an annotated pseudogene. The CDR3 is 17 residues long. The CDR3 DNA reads TGTGCCAGCAGCAAAAGAGGAGAAGCGGGAGGGCTTTACGAGCAGTACTTC. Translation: CASSKRGEAGGLYEQYF.

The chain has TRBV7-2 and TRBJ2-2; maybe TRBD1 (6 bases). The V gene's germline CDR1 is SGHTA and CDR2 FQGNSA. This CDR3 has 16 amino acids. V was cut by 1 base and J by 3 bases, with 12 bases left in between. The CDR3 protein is CASSLVGRGHTGELFF. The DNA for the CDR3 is TGTGCCAGCAGCTTAGTGGGCAGGGGTCACACCGGGGAGCTGTTTTTT.

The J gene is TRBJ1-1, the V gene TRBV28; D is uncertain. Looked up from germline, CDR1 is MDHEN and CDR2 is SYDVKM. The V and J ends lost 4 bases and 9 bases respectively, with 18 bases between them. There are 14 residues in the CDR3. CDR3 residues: CASSSHGSAEKAFF. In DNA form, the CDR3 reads TGTGCCAGCAGTTCCCACGGTTCGGCTGAGAAAGCTTTCTTT.

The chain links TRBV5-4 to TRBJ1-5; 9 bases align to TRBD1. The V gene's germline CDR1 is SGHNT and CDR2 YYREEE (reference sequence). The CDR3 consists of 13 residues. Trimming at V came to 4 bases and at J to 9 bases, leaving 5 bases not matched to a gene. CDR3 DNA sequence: TGTGCCAGCAGCCGAAACAGGGGGCCGCCCCAGCATTTT. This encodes CASSRNRGPPQHF. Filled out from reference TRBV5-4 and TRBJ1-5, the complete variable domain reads ETGVTQSPTHLIKTRGQQVTLRCSSQSGHNTVSWYQQALGQGPQFIFQYYREEENGRGNFPPRFSGLQFPNYSSELNVNALELDDSALYLCASSRNRGPPQHFGDGTRLSIL.

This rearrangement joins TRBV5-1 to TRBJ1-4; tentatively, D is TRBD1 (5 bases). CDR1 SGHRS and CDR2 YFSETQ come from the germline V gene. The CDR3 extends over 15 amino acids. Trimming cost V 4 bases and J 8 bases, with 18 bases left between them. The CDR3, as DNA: TGCGCCAGCAGCCCGGAAGGGGCAGGAGGCGAAAAACTGTTTTTT. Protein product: CASSPEGAGGEKLFF.

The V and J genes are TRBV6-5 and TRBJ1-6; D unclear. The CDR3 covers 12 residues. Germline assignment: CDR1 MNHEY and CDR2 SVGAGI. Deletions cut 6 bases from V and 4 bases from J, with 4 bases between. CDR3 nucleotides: TGTGCCAGCAGCTTTTATAATTCACCCCTCCACTTT. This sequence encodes CASSFYNSPLHF.

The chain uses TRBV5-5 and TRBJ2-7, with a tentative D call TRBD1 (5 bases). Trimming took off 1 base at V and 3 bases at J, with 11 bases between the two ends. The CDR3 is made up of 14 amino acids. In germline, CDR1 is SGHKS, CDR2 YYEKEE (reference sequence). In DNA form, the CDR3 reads TGTGCCAGCAGCTTGAATCCAGGACACTACGAGCAGTACTTC. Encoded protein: CASSLNPGHYEQYF. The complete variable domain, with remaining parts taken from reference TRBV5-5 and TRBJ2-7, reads DAGVTQSPTHLIKTRGQQVTLRCSPISGHKSVSWYQQVLGQGPQFIFQYYEKEERGRGNFPDRFSARQFPNYSSELNVNALLLGDSALYLCASSLNPGHYEQYFGPGTRLTVT.